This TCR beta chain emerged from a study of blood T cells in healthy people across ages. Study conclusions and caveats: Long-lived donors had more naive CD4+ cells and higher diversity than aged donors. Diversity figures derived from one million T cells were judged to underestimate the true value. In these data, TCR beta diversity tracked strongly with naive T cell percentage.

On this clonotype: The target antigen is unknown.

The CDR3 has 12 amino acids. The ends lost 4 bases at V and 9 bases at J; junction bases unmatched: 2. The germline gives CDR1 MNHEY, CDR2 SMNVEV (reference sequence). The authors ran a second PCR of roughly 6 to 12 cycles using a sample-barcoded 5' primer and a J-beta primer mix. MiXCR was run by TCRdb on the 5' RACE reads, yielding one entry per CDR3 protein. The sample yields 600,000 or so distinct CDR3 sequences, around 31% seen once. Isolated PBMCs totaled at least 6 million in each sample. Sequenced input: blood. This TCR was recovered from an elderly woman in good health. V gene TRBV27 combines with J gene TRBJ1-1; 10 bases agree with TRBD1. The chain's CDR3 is CASSSGQGKAFF. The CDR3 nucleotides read TGTGCCAGCAGTTCGGGACAGGGGAAAGCTTTCTTT.